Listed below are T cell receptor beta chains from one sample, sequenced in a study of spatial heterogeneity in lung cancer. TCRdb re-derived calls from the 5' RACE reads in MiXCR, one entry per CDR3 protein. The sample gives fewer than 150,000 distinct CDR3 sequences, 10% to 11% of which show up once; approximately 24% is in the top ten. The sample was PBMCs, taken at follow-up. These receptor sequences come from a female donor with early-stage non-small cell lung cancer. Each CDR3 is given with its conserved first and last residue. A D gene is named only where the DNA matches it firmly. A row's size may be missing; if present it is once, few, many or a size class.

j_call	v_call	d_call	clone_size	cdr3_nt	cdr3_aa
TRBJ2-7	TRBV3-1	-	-	TGTGCCAGCAGCCAACACTTCATAGGCCCCGACGAGCAGTACTTC	CASSQHFIGPDEQYF
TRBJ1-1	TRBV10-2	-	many	TGCGCCAGCAGTGAACAGGGAAGAACTGAAGCTTTCTTT	CASSEQGRTEAFF
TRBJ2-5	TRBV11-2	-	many	TGTGCCAGCAGCAGAACAGGGTTCCAAGAGACCCAGTACTTC	CASSRTGFQETQYF
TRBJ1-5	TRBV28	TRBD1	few	TGTGCCAGCAGTTCTTGGCAGGGGGTCCAGCCCCAGCATTTT	CASSSWQGVQPQHF
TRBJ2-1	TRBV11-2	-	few	TGTGCCAGCAGCTTAAGGGAACGGGTAGCCTACAATGAGCAGTTCTTC	CASSLRERVAYNEQFF
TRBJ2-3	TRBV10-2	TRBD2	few	TGCGCCAGCAGTGAGTTTCGAGCGGGAGCAACAGATACGCAGTATTTT	CASSEFRAGATDTQYF
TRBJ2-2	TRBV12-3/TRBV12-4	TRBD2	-	TGTGCCAGCAGTCGCCCCCGAGACAGGCTTCTAGCGGGAGCCGGGGAGCTGTTTTTT	CASSRPRDRLLAGAGELFF
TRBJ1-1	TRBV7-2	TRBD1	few	TGTGCCAGCAGCTTAGTCAGGGGGCGTGGGAACACTGAAGCTTTCTTT	CASSLVRGRGNTEAFF
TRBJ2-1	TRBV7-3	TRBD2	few	TGTGCTAGCGGGTGGGGCTCCTACAATGAGCAGTTCTTC	CASGWGSYNEQFF
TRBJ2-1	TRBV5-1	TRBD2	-	TGCGCCAGCAGCTTTTCGACTAGCGGAGGGTACAATGAGCAGTTCTTC	CASSFSTSGGYNEQFF
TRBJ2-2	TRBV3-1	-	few	TGTGCCAGCAGCCGTGGGAGAAACACCGGGGAGCTGTTTTTT	CASSRGRNTGELFF
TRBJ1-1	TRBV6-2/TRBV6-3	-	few	TGTGCCAGCACCTCCGGGACTACGAACACTGAAGCTTTCTTT	CASTSGTTNTEAFF
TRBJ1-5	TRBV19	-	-	TGTGCCAGTAGTAGGAATAATTATAGCAATCAGCCCCAGCATTTT	CASSRNNYSNQPQHF
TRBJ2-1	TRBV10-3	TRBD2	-	TGTGCCATCAGCCCGGGAGCGGGAGGGAGCTCCTACAATGAGCAGTTCTTC	CAISPGAGGSSYNEQFF
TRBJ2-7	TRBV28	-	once	TGTGCCAGCAGTTTACCTGCAGGAGCGGGTCAGGGATTCTACGAGCAGTACTTC	CASSLPAGAGQGFYEQYF
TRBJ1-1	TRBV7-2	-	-	TGTGCCAGCAGCCCAAGTGGGGGGAAAGCTTTCTTT	CASSPSGGKAFF
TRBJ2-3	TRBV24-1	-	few	TGTGCCACCAGTGAGGACCGGGACTTGACGCAGTATTTT	CATSEDRDLTQYF
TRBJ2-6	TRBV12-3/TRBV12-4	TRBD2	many	TGTGCCAGCAGCCCGGGACTAGCGGGAGGTTTTTCTGGGGCCAACGTCCTGACTTTC	CASSPGLAGGFSGANVLTF
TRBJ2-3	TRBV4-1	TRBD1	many	TGCGCCAGCAGCCGTACCGGGACAGGGTTCACAGATACGCAGTATTTT	CASSRTGTGFTDTQYF
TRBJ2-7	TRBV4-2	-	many	TGTGCCAGCAGCCAAGAGAGGGAGCAGTACTTC	CASSQEREQYF
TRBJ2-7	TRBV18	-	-	TGTGCCAGCTCGATACAAGATAGCTCCTACGAGCAGTACTTC	CASSIQDSSYEQYF
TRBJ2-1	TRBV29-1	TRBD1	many	TGCAGCGCCCGAATCGGACAGGGGGCGGGGGAGCAGTTCTTC	CSARIGQGAGEQFF
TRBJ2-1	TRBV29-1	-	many	TGCAGCGTTGTCATGAAAACGAGTGAGCAGTTCTTC	CSVVMKTSEQFF
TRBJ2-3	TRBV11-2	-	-	TGTGCCAGCAGCATCGAAGGGGTTCTTAGCACAGATACGCAGTATTTT	CASSIEGVLSTDTQYF
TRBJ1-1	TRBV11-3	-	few	TGTGCCAGCAGCTTCGGAGGGGATAACACTGAAGCTTTCTTT	CASSFGGDNTEAFF
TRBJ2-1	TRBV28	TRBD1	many	TGTGCCAGCAGTTCGGCCGGGACAGGGGGTCCCTACAATGAGCAGTTCTTC	CASSSAGTGGPYNEQFF
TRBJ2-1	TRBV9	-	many	TGTGCCAGCAGCCTAGAGTCCGGGACTGGCCAGTTCTTC	CASSLESGTGQFF
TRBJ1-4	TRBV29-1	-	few	TGCAGCGTTCGCCAGGGCCTAGGTGAAAAACTGTTTTTT	CSVRQGLGEKLFF
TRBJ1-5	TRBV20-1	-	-	TGCAGTGCTATAGGCAAGGGATGGTACCCGGGCAATCAGCCCCAGCATTTT	CSAIGKGWYPGNQPQHF
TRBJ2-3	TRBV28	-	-	TGTGCCAGCAGTTTACCAGGACCTCAAAGGGCGCAGTATTTT	CASSLPGPQRAQYF
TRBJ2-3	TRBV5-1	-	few	TGCGCCAGCAGCAAGAGCACAGATACGCAGTATTTT	CASSKSTDTQYF
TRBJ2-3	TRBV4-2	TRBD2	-	TGTGCCAGCAGCCTAGCTAGCGGTAGCACAGATACGCAGTATTTT	CASSLASGSTDTQYF
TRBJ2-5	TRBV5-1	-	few	TGCGCCAGCAGCGCGGGACAACAAGAGACCCAGTACTTC	CASSAGQQETQYF
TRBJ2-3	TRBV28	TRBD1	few	TGTGCCAGCAGTCATGGGTGGGGACAGCACACAGATACGCAGTATTTT	CASSHGWGQHTDTQYF
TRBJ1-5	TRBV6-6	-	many	TGTGCCAGCAGTTACTCAGACAGATCCAATCAGCCCCAGCATTTT	CASSYSDRSNQPQHF
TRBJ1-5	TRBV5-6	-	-	TGTGCCAGCAGCCTCCGGGACCCTAATCAGCCCCAGCATTTT	CASSLRDPNQPQHF
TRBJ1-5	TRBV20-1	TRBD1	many	TGCAGTGCGGTTGGGACAGGCCATCAGCCCCAGCATTTT	CSAVGTGHQPQHF
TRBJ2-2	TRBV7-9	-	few	TGTGCCAGCAGCTTTCCCACCGGGGAGCTGTTTTTT	CASSFPTGELFF
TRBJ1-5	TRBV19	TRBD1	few	TGTGCCAGTAGTAGGTCGGGACAGTCGTCTAGCAATCAGCCCCAGCATTTT	CASSRSGQSSSNQPQHF
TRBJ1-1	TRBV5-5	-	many	TGTGCCAGCAGCTTGGCCGGGGGTGGGTTCACTGAAGCTTTCTTT	CASSLAGGGFTEAFF
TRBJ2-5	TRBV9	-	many	TGTGCCAGCAGCGTCAGCGGTAAAGAGACCCAGTACTTC	CASSVSGKETQYF
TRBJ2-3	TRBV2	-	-	TGTGCCAGCAGTGAAATTCGGTCTGTTGATACGCAGTATTTT	CASSEIRSVDTQYF
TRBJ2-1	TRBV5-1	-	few	TGCGCCAGCAGCTGGCCCCGGGGCCACAATGAGCAGTTCTTC	CASSWPRGHNEQFF
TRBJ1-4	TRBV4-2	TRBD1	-	TGTGCCAGCAGCCAAGGCGGGACAGGGGACGAAAAACTGTTTTTT	CASSQGGTGDEKLFF
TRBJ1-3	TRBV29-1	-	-	TGCAGCGTCAGATTTGGACAATACTCTGGAAACACCATATATTTT	CSVRFGQYSGNTIYF
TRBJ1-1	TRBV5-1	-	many	TGCGCCAGCAGCTTGGGGAACATGAACACTGAAGCTTTCTTT	CASSLGNMNTEAFF
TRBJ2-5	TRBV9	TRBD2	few	TGTGCCAGCAGCGTAAGGGGGACTAGCGGGAGAACCCAAGAGACCCAGTACTTC	CASSVRGTSGRTQETQYF
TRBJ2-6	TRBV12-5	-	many	TGTGCTAGTGGGGAAACAGGTACCGGGGCCAACGTCCTGACTTTC	CASGETGTGANVLTF
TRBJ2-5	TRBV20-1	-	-	TGCAGTGCTAGAAAGGGGACCCACATAGAGACCCAGTACTTC	CSARKGTHIETQYF
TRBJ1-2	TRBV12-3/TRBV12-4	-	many	TGTGCCAGCAGCCTCCCCTTGCGGGGACCCCCCGATAACGCCTTC	CASSLPLRGPPDNAF
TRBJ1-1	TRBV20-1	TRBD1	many	TGCAGTGCCACAGGGGGTCGATTGAACACTGAAGCTTTCTTT	CSATGGRLNTEAFF
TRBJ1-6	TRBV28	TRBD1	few	TGTGCCAGCAGTATCCTGCAGGGGGCACGAAGCTCCTATAATTCACCCCTCCACTTT	CASSILQGARSSYNSPLHF
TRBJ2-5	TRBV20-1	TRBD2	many	TGCAGTGCTTACCCTTTAGCGGGAGGGCCCTCTACGTACCAAGAGACCCAGTACTTC	CSAYPLAGGPSTYQETQYF
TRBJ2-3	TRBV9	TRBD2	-	TGTGCCAGCAGCGGCGGCGGGAGGGCCCCAGATACGCAGTATTTT	CASSGGGRAPDTQYF
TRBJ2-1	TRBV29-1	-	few	TGCAGCGTTGTTACCGGGAGAGGCACCTACAATGAGCAGTTCTTC	CSVVTGRGTYNEQFF
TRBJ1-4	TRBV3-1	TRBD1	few	TGTGCCAGCAGCCAAGATGGTGCGGGACAGGCTGAAAAACTGTTTTTT	CASSQDGAGQAEKLFF